This T cell receptor (beta chain) emerged from a study of PD-L1 blockade in urothelial cancer. Study summary: From 0 to 3 prior chemotherapy regimens had been given to the patients. The median number of T cells present in blood samples was approximately 140,000.

The data were produced by immunoSEQ multiplex PCR, yet TCRdb's version contains in-frame clones alone and is incomplete. The table lists 55,000 to 70,000 clones, over 75% of them singletons. A total of 1 to 8 samples per patient were collected pretreatment and on-treatment. Per germline, CDR1 SGHRS and CDR2 YFSETQ. The length of the CDR3 is 14 residues. Between the trimmed V and J ends, which lost 4 bases and 2 bases, there was a span of 10 bases. The V and J genes are TRBV5-1 and TRBJ1-5; no clear D gene. The material sequenced was PBMCs, taken around atezolizumab (anti-PD-L1) treatment. The TCR comes from a man in his sixties or seventies with urothelial cancer. CDR3 nucleotide sequence: TGCGCCAGCAGCGCGGACTTGGGCAATCAGCCCCAGCATTTT. It specifies CASSADLGNQPQHF. Combining the CDR3 with reference TRBV5-1 and TRBJ1-5 gives the whole variable domain KAGVTQTPRYLIKTRGQQVTLSCSPISGHRSVSWYQQTPGQGLQFLFEYFSETQRNKGNFPGRFSGRQFSNSRSEMNVSTLELGDSALYLCASSADLGNQPQHFGDGTRLSIL.